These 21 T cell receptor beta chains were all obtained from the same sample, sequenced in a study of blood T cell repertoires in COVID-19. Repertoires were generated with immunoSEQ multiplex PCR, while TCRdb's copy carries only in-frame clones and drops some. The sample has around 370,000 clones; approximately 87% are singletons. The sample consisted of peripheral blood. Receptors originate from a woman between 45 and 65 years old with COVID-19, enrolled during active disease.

CDR3 residues: CASSWSGRASNEQFF. As DNA, the CDR3 is TGTGCCAGCAGCTGGAGCGGGAGGGCCTCGAATGAGCAGTTCTTC. The chain carries TRBV5-5 and TRBJ2-1; 10 bases align to TRBD2. This CDR3 contains 15 residues. V lost 3 bases to trimming and J lost 7 bases; unmatched junction nucleotides: 7. The germline V gene has CDR1 SGHKS and CDR2 YYEKEE (reference sequence).

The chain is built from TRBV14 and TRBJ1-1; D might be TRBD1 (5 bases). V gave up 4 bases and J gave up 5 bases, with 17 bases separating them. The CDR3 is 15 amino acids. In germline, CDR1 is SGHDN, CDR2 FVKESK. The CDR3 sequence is CASSLALGARTEAFF. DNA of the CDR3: TGTGCCAGCAGCCTAGCTTTAGGGGCGCGAACTGAAGCTTTCTTT.

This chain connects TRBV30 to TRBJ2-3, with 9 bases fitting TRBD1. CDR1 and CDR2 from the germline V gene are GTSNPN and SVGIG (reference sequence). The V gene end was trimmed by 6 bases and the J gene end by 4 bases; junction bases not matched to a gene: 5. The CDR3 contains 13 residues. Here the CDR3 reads CACGWTGADTQYF. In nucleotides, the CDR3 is TGTGCCTGCGGGTGGACAGGGGCAGATACGCAGTATTTT.

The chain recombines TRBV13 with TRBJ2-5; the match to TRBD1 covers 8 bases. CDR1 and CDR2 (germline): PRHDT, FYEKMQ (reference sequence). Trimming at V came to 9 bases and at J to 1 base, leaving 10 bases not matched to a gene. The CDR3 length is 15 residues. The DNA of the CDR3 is TGTGCCAGTGGAGGACAGGGCCTTCCCCAAGAGACCCAGTACTTC. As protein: CASGGQGLPQETQYF. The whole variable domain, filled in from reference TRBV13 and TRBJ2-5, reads AAGVIQSPRHLIKEKRETATLKCYPIPRHDTVYWYQQGPGQDPQFLISFYEKMQSDKGSIPDRFSAQQFSDYHSELNMSSLELGDSALYFCASGGQGLPQETQYFGPGTRLLVL.

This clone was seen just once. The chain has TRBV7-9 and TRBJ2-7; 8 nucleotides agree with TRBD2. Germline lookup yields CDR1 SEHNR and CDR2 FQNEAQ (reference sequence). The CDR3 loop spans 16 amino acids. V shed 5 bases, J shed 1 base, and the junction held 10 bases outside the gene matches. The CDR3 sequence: CASSPFRAGGSYEQYF. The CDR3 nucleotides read TGTGCCAGCAGCCCCTTCCGGGCGGGGGGATCCTACGAGCAGTACTTC.

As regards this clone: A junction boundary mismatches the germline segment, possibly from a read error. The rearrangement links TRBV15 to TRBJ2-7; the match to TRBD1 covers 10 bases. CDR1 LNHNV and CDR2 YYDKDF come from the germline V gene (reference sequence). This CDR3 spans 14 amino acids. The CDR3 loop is CATSRAGTGAHQDF. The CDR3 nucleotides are TGTGCCACCAGCAGAGCTGGGACAGGGGCCCACCAGGACTTC.

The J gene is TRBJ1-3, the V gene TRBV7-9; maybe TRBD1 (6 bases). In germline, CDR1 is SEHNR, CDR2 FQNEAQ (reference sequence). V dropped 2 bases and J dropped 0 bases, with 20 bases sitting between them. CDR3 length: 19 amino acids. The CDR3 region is CASSLRGWGRSSSGNTIYF. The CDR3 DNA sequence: TGTGCCAGCAGCTTAAGGGGGTGGGGACGTAGTAGCTCTGGAAACACCATATATTTT.

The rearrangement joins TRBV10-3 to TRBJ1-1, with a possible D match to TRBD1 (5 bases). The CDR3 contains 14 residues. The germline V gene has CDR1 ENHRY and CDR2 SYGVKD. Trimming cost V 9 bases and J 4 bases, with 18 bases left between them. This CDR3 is CAIRGRSLSTEAFF. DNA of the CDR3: TGTGCCATTAGGGGTAGATCGCTGAGCACTGAAGCTTTCTTT.

CDR3 residues: CASSPGQGEEAFF. CDR3 in DNA: TGTGCCAGCTCACCAGGACAGGGAGAGGAAGCTTTCTTT. V usage is TRBV18 and J usage is TRBJ1-1, with 8 bases lining up with TRBD1. This CDR3 has 13 residues. Trimming at V came to 2 bases and at J to 8 bases, leaving 4 bases not matched to a gene. Germline V gives CDR1 KGHSH, CDR2 LQKENI.

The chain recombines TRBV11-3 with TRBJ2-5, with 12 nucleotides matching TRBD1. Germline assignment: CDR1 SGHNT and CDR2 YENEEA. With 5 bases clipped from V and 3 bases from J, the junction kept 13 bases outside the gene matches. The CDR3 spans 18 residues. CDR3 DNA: TGTGCCAGCAGCGCAGCCCTATGGGACAGGGGGCTTGAAGAGACCCAGTACTTC. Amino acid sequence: CASSAALWDRGLEETQYF.

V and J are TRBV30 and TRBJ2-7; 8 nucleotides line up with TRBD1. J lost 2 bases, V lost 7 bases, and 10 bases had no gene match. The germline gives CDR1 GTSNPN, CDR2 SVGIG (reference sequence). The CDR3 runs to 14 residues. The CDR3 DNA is TGTGCCTTCCGCGGACAGGGAAGGACCTACGAGCAGTACTTC. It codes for CAFRGQGRTYEQYF.

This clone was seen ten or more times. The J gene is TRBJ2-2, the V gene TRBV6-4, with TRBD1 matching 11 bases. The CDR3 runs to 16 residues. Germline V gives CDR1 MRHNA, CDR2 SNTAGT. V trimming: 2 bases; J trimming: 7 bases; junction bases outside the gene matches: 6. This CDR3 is CASSDGQGANIGELFF. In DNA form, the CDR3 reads TGTGCCAGCAGTGACGGACAGGGGGCAAATATCGGGGAGCTGTTTTTT.

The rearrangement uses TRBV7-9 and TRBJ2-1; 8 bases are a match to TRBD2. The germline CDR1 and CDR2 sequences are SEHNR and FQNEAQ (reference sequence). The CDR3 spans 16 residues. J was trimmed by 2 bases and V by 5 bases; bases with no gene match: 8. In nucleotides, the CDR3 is TGTGCCAGCAGCAGCATAAGCGGGAGTCCCTACAATGAGCAGTTCTTC. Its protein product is CASSSISGSPYNEQFF.

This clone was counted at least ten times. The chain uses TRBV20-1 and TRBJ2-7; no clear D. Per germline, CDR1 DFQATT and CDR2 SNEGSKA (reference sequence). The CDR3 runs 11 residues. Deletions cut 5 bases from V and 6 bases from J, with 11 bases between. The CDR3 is CSALELSEQYF. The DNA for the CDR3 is TGCAGTGCTCTTGAACTTTCCGAGCAGTACTTC.

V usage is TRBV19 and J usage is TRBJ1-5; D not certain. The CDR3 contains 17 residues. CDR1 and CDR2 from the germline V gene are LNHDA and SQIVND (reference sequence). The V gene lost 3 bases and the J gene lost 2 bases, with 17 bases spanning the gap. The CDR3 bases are TGTGCCAGTAGTATTAATTCAGCCGAGCTAGGCAATCAGCCCCAGCATTTT. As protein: CASSINSAELGNQPQHF. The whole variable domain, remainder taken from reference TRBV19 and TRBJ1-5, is DGGITQSPKYLFRKEGQNVTLSCEQNLNHDAMYWYRQDPGQGLRLIYYSQIVNDFQKGDIAEGYSVSREKKESFPLTVTSAQKNPTAFYLCASSINSAELGNQPQHFGDGTRLSIL.

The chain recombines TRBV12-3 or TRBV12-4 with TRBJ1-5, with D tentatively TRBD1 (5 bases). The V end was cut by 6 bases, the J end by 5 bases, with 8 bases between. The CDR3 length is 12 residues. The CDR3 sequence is CASSPRDQPQHF. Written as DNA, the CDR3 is TGTGCCAGCAGCCCCAGGGATCAGCCCCAGCATTTT.

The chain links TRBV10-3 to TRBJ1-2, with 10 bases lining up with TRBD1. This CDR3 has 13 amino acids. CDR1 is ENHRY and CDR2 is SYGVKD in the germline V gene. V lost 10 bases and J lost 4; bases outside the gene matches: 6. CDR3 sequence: CATRQGAGYGYTF. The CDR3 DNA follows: TGTGCCACTAGACAGGGGGCGGGCTATGGCTACACCTTC.

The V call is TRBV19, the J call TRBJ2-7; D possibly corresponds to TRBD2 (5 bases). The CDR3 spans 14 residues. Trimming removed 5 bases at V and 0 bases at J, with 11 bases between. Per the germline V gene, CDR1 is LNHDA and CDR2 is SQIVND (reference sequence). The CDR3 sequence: CASSSGSSSYEQYF. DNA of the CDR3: TGTGCCAGTAGTTCGGGGTCAAGCTCCTACGAGCAGTACTTC.

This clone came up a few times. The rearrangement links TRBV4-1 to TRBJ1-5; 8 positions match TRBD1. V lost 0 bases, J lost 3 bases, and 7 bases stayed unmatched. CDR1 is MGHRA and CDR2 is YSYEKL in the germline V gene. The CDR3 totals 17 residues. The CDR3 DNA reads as TGCGCCAGCAGCCAAGATCAGAAACAGGGGGTCAATCAGCCCCAGCATTTT. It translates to CASSQDQKQGVNQPQHF.

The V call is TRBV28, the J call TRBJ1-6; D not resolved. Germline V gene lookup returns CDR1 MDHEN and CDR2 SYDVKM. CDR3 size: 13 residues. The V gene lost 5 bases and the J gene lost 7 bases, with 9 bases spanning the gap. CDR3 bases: TGTGCCAGCAGTCCGTCGGAGAATTCACCCCTCCACTTT. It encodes CASSPSENSPLHF.

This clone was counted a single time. The CDR3 bases are TGTGCCAGTAGTATATTCGGTAACTATGGCTACACCTTC. Translating it yields CASSIFGNYGYTF. The gene calls are TRBV19 and TRBJ1-2; D gene ambiguous. The CDR3 consists of 13 residues. Trimming shortened V by 2 bases and J by 1 base, and 5 bases separated the two germline ends. Germline V gene lookup returns CDR1 LNHDA and CDR2 SQIVND (reference sequence).